This passage covers 9 T cell receptor beta chains from one sample sequenced in a study of cytomegalovirus exposure and HLA in healthy donors. Only in-frame clones appear in the TCRdb table, and some are missing; sequencing was by immunoSEQ multiplex PCR. The table includes 150,000 to 200,000 clones, roughly nine tenths detected once. The sequenced sample was PBMCs. The origin of the receptors is a woman under 30 in good health and CMV-seropositive.

The chain recombines TRBV5-6 with TRBJ1-1; a weak D match, TRBD1 (5 bases). Trimming took 2 bases from V and 0 from J, leaving 14 bases between them. The CDR3 is 16 amino acids. From germline, CDR1 is SGHDT and CDR2 YYEEEE. The CDR3 region is CASSFPGRGLNTEAFF. CDR3 nucleotide sequence: TGTGCCAGCAGCTTCCCGGGGAGGGGTTTGAACACTGAAGCTTTCTTT.

This clone was detected a few times. The limits of the CDR3 on the DNA are not certain, so only TCRdb's listed CDR3 is given. This sequence joins TRBV21-1 and TRBJ2-7; no check of the table's D call, TRBD2, against the DNA was made. TRBV21-1 is a documented pseudogene. The CDR3 has 17 residues if both end residues are counted. CDR3 loop: CASSPYPCGRRDYEQYF.

J is TRBJ1-6 and V is TRBV6-6, with TRBD1 as a possible D gene (6 bases). Between the trimmed V and J ends, which lost 6 bases and 9 bases, there was a span of 18 bases. The CDR3 has 15 amino acids. CDR1 and CDR2 from the germline V gene are MNHNY and SVGAGI (reference sequence). CDR3 sequence: CASSLVGAYSSPLHF. The CDR3 coding sequence is TGTGCCAGCAGCCTGGTGGGGGCCTATTCTTCACCCCTCCACTTT.

J is TRBJ2-1 and V is TRBV15; D is unresolved. Germline CDR1 and CDR2: LNHNV and YYDKDF (reference sequence). The CDR3 length is 13 residues. The V and J ends lost 3 bases and 6 bases respectively, with 9 bases between them. In nucleotides, the CDR3 is TGTGCCACCAGCAGCCCCTCGGTCAATGAGCAGTTCTTC. Amino acids: CATSSPSVNEQFF.

CDR3: CASSSLTSGDADTQYF. The CDR3 bases are TGTGCCAGCAGTTCCTTAACTAGCGGGGACGCAGATACGCAGTATTTT. This chain links TRBV27 with TRBJ2-3, with 10 bases fitting TRBD2. The germline gives CDR1 MNHEY, CDR2 SMNVEV (reference sequence). Germline trimming cut 4 bases from V and 4 bases from J; bases unmatched to any gene: 8. The CDR3 is 16 amino acids.

The chain links TRBV5-1 to TRBJ2-1; TRBD1 agrees at 9 bases. V was clipped by 3 bases and J by 0 bases; unmatched bases: 1. The CDR3 sequence is 15 residues long. CDR1 and CDR2 from the germline V gene are SGHRS and YFSETQ. The CDR3 coding sequence is TGCGCCAGCAGCTCGGGACAGGGCTCCTACAATGAGCAGTTCTTC. It yields the protein CASSSGQGSYNEQFF.

This clone occurred once. The chain combines TRBV6-5 with TRBJ2-4; tentative D call: TRBD1 (6 bases). Germline CDR1 reads MNHEY; CDR2 reads SVGAGI. Trimming shortened V by 6 bases and J by 4 bases, and 16 bases separated the two germline ends. This CDR3 has 15 amino acids. The CDR3 is CASRAMPQGKNIQYF. The CDR3, as DNA: TGTGCCAGCAGAGCAATGCCCCAGGGGAAAAACATTCAGTACTTC.

The chain joins TRBV11-2 to TRBJ2-7, with 7 positions matching TRBD1. Germline V gene lookup returns CDR1 SGHAT and CDR2 FQNNGV. The CDR3 is 14 amino acids. Trimming cost V 4 bases and J 4 bases; bases outside gene matches: 7. The CDR3 DNA reads as TGTGCCAGCAGCTCCGACAGGGTGGCGTACGAGCAGTACTTC. As protein: CASSSDRVAYEQYF.

This chain connects TRBV4-2 to TRBJ1-6, with 11 positions matching TRBD1. The CDR3 sequence is 15 residues long. The V segment lost 0 bases and the J segment 9 bases; nucleotides outside the gene matches: 1. Germline V gives CDR1 LGHNA, CDR2 YNFKEQ. The CDR3 loop is CASSQEGQGGSPLHF. In DNA, the CDR3 is TGTGCCAGCAGCCAAGAGGGACAGGGGGGTTCACCCCTCCACTTT.